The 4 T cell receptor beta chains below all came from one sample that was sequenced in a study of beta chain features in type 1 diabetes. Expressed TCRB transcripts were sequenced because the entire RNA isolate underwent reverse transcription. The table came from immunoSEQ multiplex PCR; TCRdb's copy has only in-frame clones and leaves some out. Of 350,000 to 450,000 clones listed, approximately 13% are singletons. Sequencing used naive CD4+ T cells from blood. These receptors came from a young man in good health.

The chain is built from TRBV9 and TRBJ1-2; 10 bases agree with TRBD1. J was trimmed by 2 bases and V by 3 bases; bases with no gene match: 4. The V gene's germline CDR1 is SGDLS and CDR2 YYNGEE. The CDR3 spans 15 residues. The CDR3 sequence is CASSAGGQGNYGYTF. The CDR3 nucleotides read TGTGCCAGCAGCGCAGGGGGACAGGGGAACTATGGCTACACCTTC.

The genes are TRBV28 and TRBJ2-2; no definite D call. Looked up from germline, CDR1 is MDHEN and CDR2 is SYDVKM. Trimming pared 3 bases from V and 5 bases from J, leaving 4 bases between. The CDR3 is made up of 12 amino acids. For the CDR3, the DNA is TGTGCCAGCAGTTTTACAACCGGGGAGCTGTTTTTT. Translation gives CASSFTTGELFF.

DNA for the CDR3: TGCAGCGTTGTCGGGCGGGCTGCGGCAGATACGCAGTATTTT. Translation: CSVVGRAAADTQYF. V and J are TRBV29-1 and TRBJ2-3; weak D call: TRBD2 (5 bases). Germline values: CDR1 SQVTM, CDR2 ANQGSEA. This CDR3 is 14 amino acids long. Trimming stripped 4 bases from V and 4 bases from J, with 15 bases between.

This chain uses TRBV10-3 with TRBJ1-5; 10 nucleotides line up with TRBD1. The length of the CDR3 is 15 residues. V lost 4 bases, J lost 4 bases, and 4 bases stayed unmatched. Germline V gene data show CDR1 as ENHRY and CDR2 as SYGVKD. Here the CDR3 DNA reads TGTGCCATCAGTGGGACAGGGGGAGTAAATCAGCCCCAGCATTTT. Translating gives CAISGTGGVNQPQHF.